These T cell receptor beta chains were read from a single sample in a study of immune evolution from preneoplasia to lung adenocarcinoma. TCRdb's table, derived via immunoSEQ multiplex PCR, lists solely in-frame clones and lacks some. Seen here are 4,000 to 6,000 clones, about 80% observed once, and the top ten hold about 14%. The sequenced material came from FFPE normal lung tissue adjacent to the tumor. Every receptor here comes from a person aged 50-75 years with lung adenocarcinoma. The CDR3 runs from the conserved cysteine through the conserved F or W. D genes are given only for firm matches. Clone size is not always given. Where it is, it says once, few, many or a class for expanded clones.

TGTGCCAGCAGCTGGGACTATGGCTACACCTTC,CASSWDYGYTF,TRBV5-6,11,TRBJ1-2,.,.
TGTGCCGGAAAGACGCAGGGCCGCGGCTACACCTTC,CAGKTQGRGYTF,TRBV28,12,TRBJ1-2,medium-sized,.
TGTGCCAGTACCGCCGACAGACTATATGGCTACACCTTC,CASTADRLYGYTF,TRBV6-5,13,TRBJ1-2,.,.
TGTGCCACCAGTCTGCGGGGCGACTATGGCTACACCTTC,CATSLRGDYGYTF,TRBV15,13,TRBJ1-2,.,.
TGTGCCAGCAGTTACGGGGCTGCGCAGTACTTC,CASSYGAAQYF,TRBV6-6,11,TRBJ2-7,once,.
TGTGCCAGCAGTACCCGAACCGGGCATCATCAGCCCCAGCATTTT,CASSTRTGHHQPQHF,TRBV2,15,TRBJ1-5,.,.
TGCGCCAGCAGCTTGCCATCTGAAAAACTGTTTTTT,CASSLPSEKLFF,TRBV5-1,12,TRBJ1-4,once,.
TGTGCCAGCAGCTTATTCGGAGGGGCAATGGCCGGGGAGCTGTTTTTT,CASSLFGGAMAGELFF,TRBV7-9,16,TRBJ2-2,.,.
TGCGCCAGCAGCCAGCGACAGGGGGCTTTTATCAACTATGGCTACACCTTC,CASSQRQGAFINYGYTF,TRBV4-1,17,TRBJ1-2,.,TRBD1
TGTGCCAGCAGCTTGGAGGAGAACACTGAAGCTTTCTTT,CASSLEENTEAFF,TRBV5-4,13,TRBJ1-1,.,.
TGTGCCAGCAGTGGGTGGGACAGGGGGCGAAATGAGCAGTTCTTC,CASSGWDRGRNEQFF,TRBV6-1,15,TRBJ2-1,once,TRBD1
TGTGCCAGCAGTGACTCGCCGGGGGGAAGCACAGATACGCAGTATTTT,CASSDSPGGSTDTQYF,TRBV6-4,16,TRBJ2-3,.,TRBD2
TGCGCCAGCAGCCAAGTTTTAGGGGATTGGGAGAATGAGCAGTTCTTC,CASSQVLGDWENEQFF,TRBV4-1,16,TRBJ2-1,few,.
TGTGCCAGCACGCCTCAGGGACAGGTGAACTATGGCTACACCTTC,CASTPQGQVNYGYTF,TRBV2,15,TRBJ1-2,.,TRBD1